Below, 7 T cell receptor gamma chains from the same sample are listed, as sequenced in a study of human gamma delta and Vdelta1 T cells. Their antigens remain unidentified. TCRdb processed the PCR reads again with the CATT caller. Of around 4,500 gamma-chain clones in the sample, about 32% were seen once. The sequenced material came from Vdelta1 gamma-delta T cells from blood grown in culture (DOT cells). Source of these receptors: a human donor in good health.

The chain employs TRGV4 and TRGJ1 or TRGJ2. Germline values: CDR1 EGSTGY, CDR2 YDSYTSSV. The CDR3 spans 13 residues. V was pared by 3 bases and J by 1 base, with 3 bases of the junction left unmatched. The CDR3 loop is CATWDINYYKKLF. In DNA, the CDR3 is TGTGCCACCTGGGATATTAATTATTATAAGAAACTCTTT.

V usage is TRGV2 and J usage is TRGJ1 or TRGJ2. The V gene end was trimmed by 0 bases and the J gene end by 12 bases; junction bases not matched to a gene: 8. CDR3 length equals 12 residues. The germline gives CDR1 EGSNGY, CDR2 YDSYNSKV. The CDR3 loop reads CATWDGRLRKLF. In DNA form, the CDR3 reads TGTGCCACCTGGGACGGGAGGTTACGGAAACTCTTT.

V is TRGV4 and J is TRGJ1 or TRGJ2. CDR1 EGSTGY and CDR2 YDSYTSSV come from the germline V gene. This CDR3 spans 15 amino acids. With V trimmed by 4 bases and J by 5 bases, 14 bases remained unmatched. The CDR3 DNA is TGTGCCACCTGGGACGGGCCTCGAGGGGATTATAAGAAACTCTTT. Translating gives CATWDGPRGDYKKLF.

Worth noting for this clone: This may be a read error: a much more frequent sequence differs by one nucleotide. The gene calls are TRGV2 and TRGJ1 or TRGJ2. CDR3 length: 13 residues. Germline V gene data show CDR1 as EGSNGY and CDR2 as YDSYNSKV. The CDR3 nucleotides read TGTGCCACCCGGGACGGGCCACATTATAAGAAACTCTTT. Protein: CATRDGPHYKKLF.

V is TRGV2 and J is TRGJ1 or TRGJ2. The CDR3 has 13 amino acids. Per the germline V gene, CDR1 is EGSNGY and CDR2 is YDSYNSKV. With V trimmed by 2 bases and J by 3 bases, 4 bases remained unmatched. CDR3 sequence: CATWDESYYKKLF. CDR3 coding DNA: TGTGCCACCTGGGACGAGTCTTATTATAAGAAACTCTTT.

By sample fraction, this clone is medium-sized. V and J are TRGV10 and TRGJP2. TRGV10 is labeled an ORF, and its function is uncertain. CDR3 length: 13 amino acids. V lost 8 bases, J lost 7 bases, and 8 bases stayed unmatched. The CDR3 reads CAAWVYVDWIKTF. In DNA, the CDR3 is TGTGCTGCGTGGGTCTATGTTGATTGGATCAAGACGTTT.

This clone was counted a few times. This chain joins TRGV4 and TRGJ1 or TRGJ2. Germline V gene lookup returns CDR1 EGSTGY and CDR2 YDSYTSSV. This CDR3 is built from 11 residues. Germline trimming cut 9 bases from V and 0 bases from J; bases unmatched to any gene: 2. The CDR3 loop is CATLNYYKKLF. CDR3 in DNA: TGTGCCACCCTGAATTATTATAAGAAACTCTTT.